The rows below give T cell receptor beta chains drawn from one sample of a study of T-cell memory formation after mild COVID-19. TCRdb reanalysed the 5' RACE reads using MiXCR and keeps one entry per CDR3 protein. This sample has fewer than 200,000 distinct CDR3 sequences, with around 18% found just once. The sequenced material came from PBMCs or a T cell subset sorted from them (not recorded which). Receptor source: a man younger than 35 who had mild COVID-19 (a few samples of this study predate the infection). Cell type and time point are not known. Each CDR3 is given with its conserved first and last residue. Fields, in order: V gene, clone size, D gene, J gene, CDR3 protein, CDR3 DNA. The D gene is left open where the match is weak. The size of a clone is reported for some rows only, either as once, few or many, or as a class for expanded clones.

V gene: TRBV15; clone size: few; D gene: .; J gene: TRBJ1-5; CDR3 protein: CATSRPPLQGIGQPQHF; CDR3 DNA: TGTGCCACCAGCCGACCCCCCCTACAGGGAATAGGTCAGCCCCAGCATTTT
V gene: TRBV9; clone size: many; D gene: .; J gene: TRBJ2-1; CDR3 protein: CASRPLSSYNEQFF; CDR3 DNA: TGTGCCAGCAGACCCCTGAGCTCCTACAATGAGCAGTTCTTC
V gene: TRBV6-5; clone size: .; D gene: .; J gene: TRBJ2-5; CDR3 protein: CASSYHLQETQYF; CDR3 DNA: TGTGCCAGCAGTTACCATCTCCAAGAGACCCAGTACTTC
V gene: TRBV20-1; clone size: few; D gene: .; J gene: TRBJ1-5; CDR3 protein: CSARGGDYSNQPQHF; CDR3 DNA: TGCAGTGCGAGGGGGGGGGATTATAGCAATCAGCCCCAGCATTTT
V gene: TRBV11-2; clone size: .; D gene: .; J gene: TRBJ1-2; CDR3 protein: CASSLDTTEMLGYTF; CDR3 DNA: TGTGCCAGCAGCTTAGACACGACAGAGATGCTTGGCTACACCTTC
V gene: TRBV4-2; clone size: .; D gene: TRBD2; J gene: TRBJ2-5; CDR3 protein: CASSQDPSRGGLQETQYF; CDR3 DNA: TGTGCCAGCAGCCAAGATCCCTCTCGCGGGGGGTTGCAAGAGACCCAGTACTTC
V gene: TRBV12-3/TRBV12-4; clone size: few; D gene: .; J gene: TRBJ1-1; CDR3 protein: CASSLEENTEAFF; CDR3 DNA: TGTGCCAGCAGTTTAGAGGAGAACACTGAAGCTTTCTTT
V gene: TRBV29-1; clone size: .; D gene: .; J gene: TRBJ2-5; CDR3 protein: CSAFQETQYF; CDR3 DNA: TGCAGCGCCTTCCAAGAGACCCAGTACTTC
V gene: TRBV4-2; clone size: .; D gene: .; J gene: TRBJ1-4; CDR3 protein: CASSHGTGKVQLFF; CDR3 DNA: TGTGCCAGCAGCCATGGGACCGGGAAGGTTCAACTGTTTTTT
V gene: TRBV24-1; clone size: few; D gene: TRBD2; J gene: TRBJ2-3; CDR3 protein: CATSDPTSGGTDTQYF; CDR3 DNA: TGTGCCACCAGTGATCCGACTAGCGGGGGGACAGATACGCAGTATTTT
V gene: TRBV6-6; clone size: few; D gene: .; J gene: TRBJ1-5; CDR3 protein: CASSKNQPQHF; CDR3 DNA: TGTGCCAGCAGCAAAAATCAGCCCCAGCATTTT
V gene: TRBV4-1; clone size: once; D gene: TRBD2; J gene: TRBJ2-3; CDR3 protein: CASSQDLLAGGSTDTQYF; CDR3 DNA: TGCGCCAGCAGCCAAGATCTTCTAGCGGGGGGGAGCACAGATACGCAGTATTTT
V gene: TRBV27; clone size: few; D gene: .; J gene: TRBJ1-1; CDR3 protein: CASSNYPPTEAFF; CDR3 DNA: TGTGCCAGCAGTAACTATCCGCCTACTGAAGCTTTCTTT
V gene: TRBV10-3; clone size: few; D gene: TRBD2; J gene: TRBJ2-1; CDR3 protein: CAISASSGGGHEQFF; CDR3 DNA: TGTGCCATCAGTGCGAGTAGCGGGGGAGGTCATGAGCAGTTCTTC
V gene: TRBV12-3/TRBV12-4; clone size: .; D gene: TRBD2; J gene: TRBJ2-3; CDR3 protein: CASSSYSGGNTDTQYF; CDR3 DNA: TGTGCCAGCAGTTCTTATTCGGGGGGAAACACAGATACGCAGTATTTT
V gene: TRBV24-1; clone size: many; D gene: .; J gene: TRBJ2-3; CDR3 protein: CATSSGRRGTGDTQYF; CDR3 DNA: TGTGCCACCAGTAGTGGGCGGCGGGGGACAGGAGATACGCAGTATTTT
V gene: TRBV5-4; clone size: few; D gene: TRBD1; J gene: TRBJ1-1; CDR3 protein: CASSATQGLATEAFF; CDR3 DNA: TGTGCCAGCAGCGCTACACAGGGGTTGGCCACTGAAGCTTTCTTT
V gene: TRBV7-2; clone size: .; D gene: .; J gene: TRBJ1-2; CDR3 protein: CASSLGSHYGYTF; CDR3 DNA: TGTGCCAGCAGCTTAGGCAGCCACTATGGCTACACCTTC
V gene: TRBV7-8; clone size: many; D gene: TRBD1; J gene: TRBJ2-6; CDR3 protein: CASSLETGGIWLGANVLTF; CDR3 DNA: TGTGCCAGCAGCTTAGAGACAGGGGGAATTTGGCTAGGGGCCAACGTCCTGACTTTC
V gene: TRBV11-3; clone size: few; D gene: TRBD1; J gene: TRBJ2-2; CDR3 protein: CASSSGQGMTGELFF; CDR3 DNA: TGTGCCAGCAGTTCGGGACAGGGGATGACCGGGGAGCTGTTTTTT
V gene: TRBV20-1; clone size: .; D gene: TRBD1; J gene: TRBJ1-3; CDR3 protein: CSARDGTVLNTIYF; CDR3 DNA: TGCAGTGCTCGAGATGGGACAGTCTTAAACACCATATATTTT
V gene: TRBV9; clone size: few; D gene: .; J gene: TRBJ2-5; CDR3 protein: CASSVGGIQETQYF; CDR3 DNA: TGTGCCAGCAGCGTAGGGGGCATCCAAGAGACCCAGTACTTC
V gene: TRBV4-1; clone size: .; D gene: .; J gene: TRBJ1-3; CDR3 protein: CASSQDRSGTIYF; CDR3 DNA: TGCGCCAGCAGCCAAGATCGGTCGGGGACCATATATTTT
V gene: TRBV5-6; clone size: few; D gene: .; J gene: TRBJ2-5; CDR3 protein: CASTFQAAAETQYF; CDR3 DNA: TGTGCCAGCACCTTTCAGGCAGCTGCGGAGACCCAGTACTTC
V gene: TRBV5-1; clone size: .; D gene: .; J gene: TRBJ2-2; CDR3 protein: CASSLSGGQNTGELFF; CDR3 DNA: TGCGCCAGCAGCTTGAGTGGTGGGCAGAACACCGGGGAGCTGTTTTTT
V gene: TRBV3-1; clone size: few; D gene: TRBD2; J gene: TRBJ2-3; CDR3 protein: CASSLSSSGASTDTQYF; CDR3 DNA: TGTGCCAGCTCCCTAAGTTCTAGCGGAGCTAGCACAGATACGCAGTATTTT
V gene: TRBV20-1; clone size: many; D gene: .; J gene: TRBJ2-3; CDR3 protein: CSARLPGALPSTDTQYF; CDR3 DNA: TGCAGTGCTAGACTCCCTGGGGCTCTCCCTAGCACAGATACGCAGTATTTT
V gene: TRBV3-1; clone size: .; D gene: TRBD1; J gene: TRBJ1-6; CDR3 protein: CASSLPGTGNSPLHF; CDR3 DNA: TGTGCCAGCAGCCTTCCCGGGACAGGGAATTCACCCCTCCACTTT
V gene: TRBV7-3; clone size: few; D gene: TRBD2; J gene: TRBJ2-3; CDR3 protein: CASSAVGTSGGTDTQYF; CDR3 DNA: TGTGCCAGCAGCGCCGTCGGGACTAGCGGAGGCACAGATACGCAGTATTTT
V gene: TRBV12-3/TRBV12-4; clone size: .; D gene: .; J gene: TRBJ1-5; CDR3 protein: CASSQPQHF; CDR3 DNA: TGTGCCAGCAGTCAGCCCCAGCATTTT
V gene: TRBV7-2; clone size: medium-sized; D gene: TRBD2; J gene: TRBJ2-5; CDR3 protein: CASSSGGAPETQYF; CDR3 DNA: TGTGCCAGCAGCTCCGGGGGGGCCCCAGAGACCCAGTACTTC
V gene: TRBV5-1; clone size: few; D gene: TRBD1; J gene: TRBJ2-5; CDR3 protein: CASSLGFYRAGTEETQYF; CDR3 DNA: TGCGCCAGCAGCTTGGGTTTCTATCGAGCCGGGACAGAAGAGACCCAGTACTTC
V gene: TRBV7-2; clone size: .; D gene: .; J gene: TRBJ2-5; CDR3 protein: CASSPTGGETQYF; CDR3 DNA: TGTGCCAGCAGCCCAACGGGTGGCGAGACCCAGTACTTC